This T cell receptor (beta chain) was found in a study of shared clonotypes between healthy human individuals. The donors were all Caucasian adults (living in Nashville, Tennessee). Splitting the CD4+ cells yielded a CD45RA+ naive subset and a CD45RA-negative memory subset. Points on this clone: Its antigen is not known.

The assay was immunoSEQ multiplex PCR, and TCRdb's table has in-frame clones only and misses some. The sample lists 2.3 million or so clones, approximately 95% occurring once. The length of the CDR3 is 14 residues. Germline-derived CDR1 and CDR2 are SQVTM and ANQGSEA. V was pared by 3 bases and J by 0 bases, with 11 bases between. Study-wide points: The study sampled only blood, and tissue repertoires likely differ. A few donors had around 5% of their naive CD4 clonotypes in common.

The gene calls are TRBV29-1 and TRBJ1-2, with D perhaps TRBD1 (5 bases). Sequenced sample: naive CD4+ T cells from PBMCs. Specified subset: CD45RA+ positively selected. The sequence was obtained from a man aged 18 to 29 in good health. Some clones in this sample may be carry-over from other donors' samples. The CDR3 coding sequence is TGCAGCGTTGAGGCCAGGGCGACTAACTATGGCTACACCTTC. Its protein is CSVEARATNYGYTF.